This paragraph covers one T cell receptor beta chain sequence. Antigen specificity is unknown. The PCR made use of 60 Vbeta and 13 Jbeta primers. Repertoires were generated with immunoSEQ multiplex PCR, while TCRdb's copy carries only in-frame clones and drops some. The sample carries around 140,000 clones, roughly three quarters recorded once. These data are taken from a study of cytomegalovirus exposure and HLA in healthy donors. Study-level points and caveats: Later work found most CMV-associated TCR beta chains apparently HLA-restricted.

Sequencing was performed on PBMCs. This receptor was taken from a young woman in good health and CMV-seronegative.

In nucleotides, the CDR3 is TGTGCCAGCTCACGAAGACCTAGCGGGAGATACCACGAGCAGTACTTC. This codes for CASSRRPSGRYHEQYF. V is TRBV18 and J is TRBJ2-7; TRBD2 matches at 10 bases. The germline V gene encodes CDR1 KGHSH and CDR2 LQKENI. This CDR3 is 16 amino acids long. Losses at the gene ends were 4 bases for V and 5 bases for J; bases not matched to a gene: 11.